The 30 T cell receptor beta chains given below trace back to one sample, sequenced in a study of blood T cell repertoires in COVID-19. TCRdb's table, derived via immunoSEQ multiplex PCR, lists solely in-frame clones and lacks some. Here the sample spans 200,000 to 300,000 clones, about 83% being singletons. Sample: peripheral blood. The receptors derive from a man between 50 and 59 years old with acute or convalescent COVID-19.

This clone showed up just once. The chain employs TRBV5-4 and TRBJ2-1, with D maybe TRBD2 (6 bases). The germline CDR1 and CDR2 sequences are SGHNT and YYREEE (reference sequence). CDR3 size: 13 residues. V lost 4 bases, J lost 8 bases, and 13 bases lay in between. The CDR3: CASSIGTRDEQFF. CDR3 DNA sequence: TGTGCCAGCAGCATAGGGACTCGCGATGAGCAGTTCTTC.

The chain carries TRBV6-5 and TRBJ1-4; D is perhaps TRBD1 (5 bases). CDR1 is MNHEY and CDR2 is SVGAGI in the germline V gene. With 5 bases removed from V and 6 bases from J, the gap between germline ends came to 13 bases. The CDR3 covers 14 residues. Here the CDR3 DNA reads TGTGCCAGCAGTCCGGGAGGGGCATATGAAAAACTGTTTTTT. It codes for CASSPGGAYEKLFF.

The chain employs TRBV9 and TRBJ1-2; 10 bases line up with TRBD1. Germline assignment: CDR1 SGDLS and CDR2 YYNGEE. The CDR3 is made up of 15 amino acids. The ends lost 4 bases at V and 4 bases at J; junction bases unmatched: 7. CDR3 in DNA: TGTGCCAGCAGCACCCGAGGGGACAGGGGCTATGGCTACACCTTC. It yields the protein CASSTRGDRGYGYTF. Drawing the rest from reference TRBV9 and TRBJ1-2, the complete variable domain is DSGVTQTPKHLITATGQRVTLRCSPRSGDLSVYWYQQSLDQGLQFLIQYYNGEERAKGNILERFSAQQFPDLHSELNLSSLELGDSALYFCASSTRGDRGYGYTFGSGTRLTVV.

V and J are TRBV4-2 and TRBJ2-3; TRBD2 matches 8 bases. Germline V gene sequence: CDR1 LGHNA, CDR2 YNFKEQ. V trimming: 0 bases; J trimming: 4 bases; junction bases outside the gene matches: 6. This CDR3 region has 16 residues. In DNA, the CDR3 is TGTGCCAGCAGCCAAGATAGGTCTAGCGGGCCAGATACGCAGTATTTT. It specifies CASSQDRSSGPDTQYF.

This chain joins TRBV19 and TRBJ1-5; D call uncertain. Trimming cost V 5 bases and J 6 bases, with 11 bases left between them. Germline assignment: CDR1 LNHDA and CDR2 SQIVND (reference sequence). CDR3 length: 13 amino acids. Written as DNA, the CDR3 is TGTGCCAGTAGTCAGTCCGGGTTTCAGCCCCAGCATTTT. Residues: CASSQSGFQPQHF.

This sequence joins TRBV4-2 and TRBJ2-6; 8 positions match TRBD1. The germline V gene has CDR1 LGHNA and CDR2 YNFKEQ. The CDR3 spans 19 residues. J was trimmed by 1 base and V by 2 bases; bases with no gene match: 10. The CDR3 loop is CASSQSLTGVGSGANVLTF. The CDR3 DNA is TGTGCCAGCAGCCAATCCCTGACAGGGGTTGGTTCTGGGGCCAACGTCCTGACTTTC.

The chain has TRBV7-9 and TRBJ1-6; D is possibly TRBD1 (5 bases). The germline CDR1 and CDR2 sequences are SEHNR and FQNEAQ (reference sequence). The CDR3 is 14 amino acids. Deletions cut 5 bases from V and 7 bases from J, with 12 bases between. CDR3 sequence reads: CASSMGQPNSPLHF. The CDR3 DNA follows: TGTGCCAGCAGCATGGGGCAACCCAATTCACCCCTCCACTTT.

This clone showed up just once. The rearrangement uses TRBV7-9 and TRBJ1-1; D gene unclear. Looked up from germline, CDR1 is SEHNR and CDR2 is FQNEAQ (reference sequence). The CDR3 contains 14 residues. Trimming pared 5 bases from V and 5 bases from J, leaving 15 bases between. CDR3 in amino acids: CASSLWESRTEAFF. CDR3 DNA: TGTGCCAGCAGCCTTTGGGAGTCGAGGACTGAAGCTTTCTTT. Looking up the rest from reference TRBV7-9 and TRBJ1-1 gives the full variable domain: DTGVSQNPRHKITKRGQNVTFRCDPISEHNRLYWYRQTLGQGPEFLTYFQNEAQLEKSRLLSDRFSAERPKGSFSTLEIQRTEQGDSAMYLCASSLWESRTEAFFGQGTRLTVV.

The chain recombines TRBV27 with TRBJ2-7; TRBD2 aligns across 7 bases. This CDR3 comprises 14 residues. Germline V lookup: CDR1 MNHEY, CDR2 SMNVEV (reference sequence). Trimming cost V 3 bases and J 3 bases; bases outside gene matches: 5. This CDR3 is CASSFAGRDYEQYF. CDR3 nucleotide sequence: TGTGCCAGCAGTTTTGCTGGGAGGGACTACGAGCAGTACTTC.

The chain joins TRBV19 to TRBJ2-2; 8 nucleotides align to TRBD2. The trim removed 2 bases at V and 5 bases at J, leaving 1 base unmatched. The length of the CDR3 is 14 residues. Germline lookup yields CDR1 LNHDA and CDR2 SQIVND (reference sequence). Here the CDR3 DNA reads TGTGCCAGTAGTATACCTAGCGGGACCGGGGAGCTGTTTTTT. This encodes CASSIPSGTGELFF.

The V gene is TRBV24-1, the J gene TRBJ2-1; D is possibly TRBD1 (6 bases). CDR3 length: 14 amino acids. Germline V gives CDR1 KGHDR, CDR2 SFDVKD. Trimming shortened V by 4 bases and J by 5 bases, and 11 bases separated the two germline ends. The CDR3 coding sequence is TGTGCCACCAGTGAAAGGGGGAAACACAATGAGCAGTTCTTC. It translates to CATSERGKHNEQFF.

This chain connects TRBV3-1 (or the pseudogene TRBV3-2) to TRBJ1-2, with TRBD1 matching over 9 bases. The V gene's germline CDR1 is LGHDT and CDR2 YNNKEL (reference sequence). J was trimmed by 8 bases and V by 5 bases; bases with no gene match: 12. The CDR3 has 15 residues. The CDR3 reads CASSFSSGTGMGYTF. CDR3 in DNA: TGTGCCAGCAGCTTCTCCTCCGGGACAGGGATGGGCTACACCTTC.

This chain uses TRBV9 with TRBJ1-2; D is possibly TRBD1 (6 bases). The germline gives CDR1 SGDLS, CDR2 YYNGEE. This CDR3 is 17 amino acids long. The V end was cut by 0 bases, the J end by 4 bases, with 19 bases between. In DNA, the CDR3 is TGTGCCAGCAGCGTAGGGACTTCCACGGGACACATCTATGGCTACACCTTC. Residues: CASSVGTSTGHIYGYTF.

With respect to this clone: One junction end does not reproduce the germline sequence, and a read error may be involved. The V gene is TRBV5-6, the J gene TRBJ1-4, with D perhaps matching TRBD1 (5 bases). The germline gives CDR1 SGHDT, CDR2 YYEEEE. This CDR3 contains 12 residues. The CDR3 protein is CASSLGTTGLVF. CDR3 DNA: TGTGCCAGCAGCTTGGGGACCACAGGCCTGGTTTTT. The full variable domain, in which reference TRBV5-6 and TRBJ1-4 provide the parts outside the CDR3, is DAGVTQSPTHLIKTRGQQVTLRCSPKSGHDTVSWYQQALGQGPQFIFQYYEEEERQRGNFPDRFSGHQFPNYSSELNVNALLLGDSALYLCASSLGTTGLVFGSGTQLSVL.

The chain carries TRBV11-2 and TRBJ1-2, with D unresolved. This CDR3 region has 12 residues. With 5 bases removed from V and 8 bases from J, the gap between germline ends came to 12 bases. The germline CDR1 and CDR2 sequences are SGHAT and FQNNGV. The CDR3 reads CASSARGWGYTF. As DNA, the CDR3 is TGTGCCAGCAGCGCTCGGGGTTGGGGCTACACCTTC.

V is TRBV5-8 and J is TRBJ2-7; D might be TRBD1 (5 bases). CDR1 is SGHTS and CDR2 is YDEGEE in the germline V gene. Trimming removed 0 bases from V and 1 base from J, with 14 bases in between. The CDR3 spans 16 residues. CDR3: CASSLANYRPSYEQYF. Written as DNA, the CDR3 is TGTGCCAGCAGCTTGGCCAACTACAGGCCTTCCTACGAGCAGTACTTC.

The CDR3 protein is CASSYERGEKLFF. The DNA for the CDR3 is TGTGCCAGCAGTTATGAGAGGGGGGAAAAACTGTTTTTT. The V and J genes are TRBV6-5 and TRBJ1-4, with a tentative D call TRBD1 (6 bases). Germline V gives CDR1 MNHEY, CDR2 SVGAGI. The CDR3 spans 13 residues. V lost 3 bases to trimming and J lost 8 bases, with 10 bases between them.

This rearrangement joins TRBV27 to TRBJ2-7; D gene unclear. The CDR3 sequence is 12 residues long. Deletions cut 4 bases from V and 1 base from J, with 5 bases between. Per germline, CDR1 MNHEY and CDR2 SMNVEV (reference sequence). The DNA for the CDR3 is TGTGCCAGCAGTTCCAATTCCTACGAGCAGTACTTC. Translating gives CASSSNSYEQYF.

The chain uses TRBV19 and TRBJ1-2, with D possibly TRBD1 on 6 matching bases. The CDR3 sequence is 14 residues long. Germline V lookup: CDR1 LNHDA, CDR2 SQIVND (reference sequence). V was clipped by 7 bases and J by 5 bases, with 17 bases between them. CDR3 coding DNA: TGTGCCAGTACCAGCGGGGGGCTGGGGTATGGCTACACCTTC. Translation: CASTSGGLGYGYTF.

This chain links TRBV5-6 with TRBJ2-3; the D gene is possibly TRBD2 (6 bases). The germline V gene has CDR1 SGHDT and CDR2 YYEEEE. The V end lost 4 bases, the J end lost 2 bases, and 17 bases lay between the germline ends. The CDR3 consists of 16 residues. CDR3 bases: TGTGCCAGCAGCGGAAGGGACTTCTCCCCCACAGATACGCAGTATTTT. The encoded protein is CASSGRDFSPTDTQYF. The variable domain in full, with the rest retrieved from reference TRBV5-6 and TRBJ2-3, is DAGVTQSPTHLIKTRGQQVTLRCSPKSGHDTVSWYQQALGQGPQFIFQYYEEEERQRGNFPDRFSGHQFPNYSSELNVNALLLGDSALYLCASSGRDFSPTDTQYFGPGTRLTVL.

The chain is built from TRBV30 and TRBJ2-7, with D possibly being TRBD1 (6 bases). The CDR3 covers 13 residues. Germline loops: CDR1 GTSNPN, CDR2 SVGIG (reference sequence). V lost 4 bases, J lost 6 bases, and 16 bases lay in between. The CDR3 is CAWTGQGPVEQYF. DNA of the CDR3: TGTGCCTGGACCGGGCAGGGGCCGGTCGAGCAGTACTTC. Combining the CDR3 with reference TRBV30 and TRBJ2-7 gives the whole variable domain SQTIHQWPATLVQPVGSPLSLECTVEGTSNPNLYWYRQAAGRGLQLLFYSVGIGQISSEVPQNLSASRPQDRQFILSSKKLLLSDSGFYLCAWTGQGPVEQYFGPGTRLTVT.

The chain recombines TRBV3-1 (or the pseudogene TRBV3-2) with TRBJ1-5, with unresolved D. The CDR3 extends over 13 amino acids. CDR1 is LGHDT, CDR2 YNNKEL, per germline (reference sequence). Trimming took 0 bases from V and 6 from J, leaving 6 bases between them. In nucleotides, the CDR3 is TGTGCCAGCAGCCAAGATCCCCGTCAGCCCCAGCATTTT. Its translation: CASSQDPRQPQHF.

This clone was observed a few times. The chain recombines TRBV27 with TRBJ2-1; D is uncertain. The CDR3 has 14 residues. Germline V lookup: CDR1 MNHEY, CDR2 SMNVEV (reference sequence). Trimming removed 0 bases from V and 5 bases from J, with 8 bases in between. The CDR3 DNA reads TGTGCCAGCAGTTTATCGACAACAAACAATGAGCAGTTCTTC. Translation gives CASSLSTTNNEQFF.

For this clone: This specimen includes other DNA sequences encoding the same CDR3. J is TRBJ1-5 and V is TRBV28, with a possible D match to TRBD1 (5 bases). Germline V gene lookup returns CDR1 MDHEN and CDR2 SYDVKM. Trimming left V 6 bases short and J 7 bases short, with 10 bases between. CDR3 length equals 12 residues. Written as DNA, the CDR3 is TGTGCCAGCAGCCCCCCAGGGCAGCCCCAGCATTTT. Translated: CASSPPGQPQHF.

This clone was picked up a small number of times. The chain links TRBV7-9 to TRBJ1-1, with unresolved D. Per the germline V gene, CDR1 is SEHNR and CDR2 is FQNEAQ (reference sequence). The ends were cut back, 5 bases at V and 5 bases at J, with 18 bases in the middle. This CDR3 region has 15 residues. DNA of the CDR3: TGTGCCAGCAGCCGTTCCTCAGTACGAGGAACTGAAGCTTTCTTT. This codes for CASSRSSVRGTEAFF.

V gene TRBV20-1 combines with J gene TRBJ2-7; D perhaps matches TRBD2 (5 bases). CDR3 size: 13 residues. Per the germline V gene, CDR1 is DFQATT and CDR2 is SNEGSKA (reference sequence). V dropped 3 bases and J dropped 5 bases, with 14 bases sitting between them. CDR3 region: CSASNPDWNEQYF. CDR3 bases: TGCAGTGCTAGTAACCCGGACTGGAACGAGCAGTACTTC.

V is TRBV6-5 and J is TRBJ1-3; the D gene is possibly TRBD1 (6 bases). The CDR3 sequence is 16 residues long. Germline CDR1 and CDR2: MNHEY and SVGAGI. Trimming removed 2 bases at V and 2 bases at J, with 13 bases between. The chain's CDR3 is CASSYLGRGPGNTIYF. CDR3 nucleotides: TGTGCCAGCAGTTACCTGGGCAGGGGCCCTGGAAACACCATATATTTT.

The chain is built from TRBV6-5 and TRBJ1-1; D is unresolved. The CDR3 consists of 15 residues. Between the trimmed V and J ends, which lost 0 bases and 1 base, there was a span of 9 bases. Per the germline V gene, CDR1 is MNHEY and CDR2 is SVGAGI. CDR3 sequence reads: CASSYSAVRNTEAFF. CDR3 DNA: TGTGCCAGCAGTTACTCAGCGGTGAGGAACACTGAAGCTTTCTTT.

The rearrangement links TRBV4-2 to TRBJ2-7; 13 positions match TRBD2. Germline V CDR1 and CDR2: LGHNA, YNFKEQ. This CDR3 has 16 amino acids. V lost 0 bases, J lost 3 bases, and 2 bases stayed unmatched. CDR3 coding DNA: TGTGCCAGCAGCCAAGAGAGACTAGCGGGAGGCTACGAGCAGTACTTC. It specifies CASSQERLAGGYEQYF.

The rearrangement joins TRBV29-1 to TRBJ1-4; no clear D. V dropped 8 bases and J dropped 6 bases, with 13 bases sitting between them. CDR3 length: 12 residues. Germline V CDR1 and CDR2: SQVTM, ANQGSEA. CDR3 loop: CSITGLDEKLFF. The CDR3 DNA is TGCAGCATCACTGGACTGGATGAAAAACTGTTTTTT.